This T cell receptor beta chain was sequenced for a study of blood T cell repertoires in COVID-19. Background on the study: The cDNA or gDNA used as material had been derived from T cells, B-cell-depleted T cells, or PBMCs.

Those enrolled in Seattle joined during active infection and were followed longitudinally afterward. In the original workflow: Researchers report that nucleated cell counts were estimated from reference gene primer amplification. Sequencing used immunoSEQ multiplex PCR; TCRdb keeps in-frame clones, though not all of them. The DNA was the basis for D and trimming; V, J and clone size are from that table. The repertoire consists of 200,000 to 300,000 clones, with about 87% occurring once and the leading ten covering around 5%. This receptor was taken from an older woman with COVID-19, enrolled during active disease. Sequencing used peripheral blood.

This CDR3 reads CASSVRDSYNSPLHF. The CDR3 coding sequence is TGTGCCAGCAGCGTAAGGGACAGCTATAATTCACCCCTCCACTTT. The chain joins TRBV9 to TRBJ1-6; 7 bases map to TRBD1. The germline V gene encodes CDR1 SGDLS and CDR2 YYNGEE. After removal of 1 base from V and 3 bases from J, the junction contained 1 base not matched to a gene. The CDR3 consists of 15 residues.